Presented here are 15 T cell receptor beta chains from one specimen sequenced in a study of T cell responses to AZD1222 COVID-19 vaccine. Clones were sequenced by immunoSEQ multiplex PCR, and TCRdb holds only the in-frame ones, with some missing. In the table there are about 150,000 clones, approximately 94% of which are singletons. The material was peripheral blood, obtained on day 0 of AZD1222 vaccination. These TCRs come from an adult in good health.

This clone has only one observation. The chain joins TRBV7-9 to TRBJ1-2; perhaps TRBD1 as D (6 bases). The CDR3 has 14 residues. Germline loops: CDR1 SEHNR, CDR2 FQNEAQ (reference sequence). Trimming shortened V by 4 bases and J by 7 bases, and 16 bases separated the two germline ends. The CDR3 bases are TGTGCCAGCAGCTCCGTGGGGGGCGCGAGTGGCTACACCTTC. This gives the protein CASSSVGGASGYTF.

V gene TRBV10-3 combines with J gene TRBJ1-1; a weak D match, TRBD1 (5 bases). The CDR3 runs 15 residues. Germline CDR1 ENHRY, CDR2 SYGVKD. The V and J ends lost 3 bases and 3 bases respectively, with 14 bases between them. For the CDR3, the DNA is TGTGCCATCAGTGACCCGAAGGAGGGGTACACTGAAGCTTTCTTT. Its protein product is CAISDPKEGYTEAFF.

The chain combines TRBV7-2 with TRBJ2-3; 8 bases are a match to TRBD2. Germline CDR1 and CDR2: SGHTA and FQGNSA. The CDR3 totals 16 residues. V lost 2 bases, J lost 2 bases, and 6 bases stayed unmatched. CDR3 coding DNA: TGTGCCAGCAGCTTACGGCGGGGGGCCAACACAGATACGCAGTATTTT. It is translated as CASSLRRGANTDTQYF. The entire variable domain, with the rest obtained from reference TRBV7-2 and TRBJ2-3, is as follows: GAGVSQSPSNKVTEKGKDVELRCDPISGHTALYWYRQSLGQGLEFLIYFQGNSAPDKSGLPSDRFSAERTGGSVSTLTIQRTQQEDSAVYLCASSLRRGANTDTQYFGPGTRLTVL.

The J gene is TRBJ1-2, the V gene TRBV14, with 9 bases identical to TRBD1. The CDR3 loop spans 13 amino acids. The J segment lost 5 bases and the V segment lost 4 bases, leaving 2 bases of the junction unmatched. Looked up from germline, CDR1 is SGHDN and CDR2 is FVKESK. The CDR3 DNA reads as TGTGCCAGCAGCCGGGACAGGGTGTATGGCTACACCTTC. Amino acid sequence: CASSRDRVYGYTF.

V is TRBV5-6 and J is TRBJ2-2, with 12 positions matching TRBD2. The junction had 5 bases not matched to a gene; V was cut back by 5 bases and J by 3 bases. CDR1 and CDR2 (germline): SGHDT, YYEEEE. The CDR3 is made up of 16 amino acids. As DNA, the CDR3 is TGTGCCAGCAGGCCGACTAGCGGGAGACACACCGGGGAGCTGTTTTTT. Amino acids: CASRPTSGRHTGELFF. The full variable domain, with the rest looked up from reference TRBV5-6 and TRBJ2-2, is DAGVTQSPTHLIKTRGQQVTLRCSPKSGHDTVSWYQQALGQGPQFIFQYYEEEERQRGNFPDRFSGHQFPNYSSELNVNALLLGDSALYLCASRPTSGRHTGELFFGEGSRLTVL.

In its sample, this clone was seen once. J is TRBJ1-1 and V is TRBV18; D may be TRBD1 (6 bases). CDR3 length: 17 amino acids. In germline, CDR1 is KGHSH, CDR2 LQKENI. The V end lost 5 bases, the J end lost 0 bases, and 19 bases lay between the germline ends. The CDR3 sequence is CASSEKEPDSLNTEAFF. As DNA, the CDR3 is TGTGCCAGCTCAGAGAAGGAGCCGGACAGCTTGAACACTGAAGCTTTCTTT.

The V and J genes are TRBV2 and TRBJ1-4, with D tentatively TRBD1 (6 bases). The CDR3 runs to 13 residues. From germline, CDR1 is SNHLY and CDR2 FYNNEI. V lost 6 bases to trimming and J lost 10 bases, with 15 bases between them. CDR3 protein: CASRGRGLGKLFF. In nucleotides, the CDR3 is TGTGCCAGCAGAGGCAGGGGATTGGGAAAACTGTTTTTT.

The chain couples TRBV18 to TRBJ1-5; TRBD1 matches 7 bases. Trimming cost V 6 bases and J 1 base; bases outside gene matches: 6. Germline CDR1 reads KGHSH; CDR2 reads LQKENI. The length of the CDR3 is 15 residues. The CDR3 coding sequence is TGTGCCAGCTCTCCTCTGGGACAGAGCAATCAGCCCCAGCATTTT. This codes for CASSPLGQSNQPQHF.

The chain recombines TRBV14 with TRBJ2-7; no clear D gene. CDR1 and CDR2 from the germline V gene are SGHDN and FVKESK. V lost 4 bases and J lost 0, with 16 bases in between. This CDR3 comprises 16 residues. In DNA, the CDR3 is TGTGCCAGCAGCCGTGCTAAGGGATCGGGCTCCTACGAGCAGTACTTC. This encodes CASSRAKGSGSYEQYF.

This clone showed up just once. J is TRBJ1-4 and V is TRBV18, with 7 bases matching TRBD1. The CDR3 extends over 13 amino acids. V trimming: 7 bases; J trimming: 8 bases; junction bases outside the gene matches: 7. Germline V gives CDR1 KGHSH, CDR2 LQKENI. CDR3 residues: CASCRDSQEKLFF. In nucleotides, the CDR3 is TGTGCCAGCTGCCGGGACAGCCAAGAAAAACTGTTTTTT.

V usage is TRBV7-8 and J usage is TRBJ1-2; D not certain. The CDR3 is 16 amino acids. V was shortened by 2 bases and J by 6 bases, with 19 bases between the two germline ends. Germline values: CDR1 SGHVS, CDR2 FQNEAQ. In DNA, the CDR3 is TGTGCCAGCAGCTTAAGTTCCGGACCTCTTTGGGATGGCTACACCTTC. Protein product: CASSLSSGPLWDGYTF. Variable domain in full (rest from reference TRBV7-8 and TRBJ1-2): GAGVSQSPRYKVAKRGQDVALRCDPISGHVSLFWYQQALGQGPEFLTYFQNEAQLDKSGLPSDRFFAERPEGSVSTLKIQRTQQEDSAVYLCASSLSSGPLWDGYTFGSGTRLTVV.

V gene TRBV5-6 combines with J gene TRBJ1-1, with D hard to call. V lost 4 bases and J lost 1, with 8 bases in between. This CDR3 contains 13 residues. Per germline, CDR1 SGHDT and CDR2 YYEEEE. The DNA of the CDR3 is TGTGCCAGCAGCCCCCATGGGAACACTGAAGCTTTCTTT. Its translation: CASSPHGNTEAFF. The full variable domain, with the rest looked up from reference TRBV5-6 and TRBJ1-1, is DAGVTQSPTHLIKTRGQQVTLRCSPKSGHDTVSWYQQALGQGPQFIFQYYEEEERQRGNFPDRFSGHQFPNYSSELNVNALLLGDSALYLCASSPHGNTEAFFGQGTRLTVV.

The CDR3 sequence is CASMSQGAGNTIYF. The DNA for the CDR3 is TGTGCCAGCATGTCGCAGGGGGCTGGAAACACCATATATTTT. The rearrangement joins TRBV6-6 to TRBJ1-3; 7 bases map to TRBD1. The germline CDR1 and CDR2 sequences are MNHNY and SVGAGI (reference sequence). The CDR3 contains 14 residues. With 7 bases clipped from V and 2 bases from J, the junction kept 5 bases outside the gene matches.

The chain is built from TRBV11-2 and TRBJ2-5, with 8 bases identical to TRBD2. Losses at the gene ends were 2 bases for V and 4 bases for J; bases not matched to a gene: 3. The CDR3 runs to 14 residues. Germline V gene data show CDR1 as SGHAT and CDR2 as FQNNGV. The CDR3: CASSLLLAGETQYF. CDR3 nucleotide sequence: TGTGCCAGCAGCTTATTGCTAGCGGGAGAGACCCAGTACTTC.

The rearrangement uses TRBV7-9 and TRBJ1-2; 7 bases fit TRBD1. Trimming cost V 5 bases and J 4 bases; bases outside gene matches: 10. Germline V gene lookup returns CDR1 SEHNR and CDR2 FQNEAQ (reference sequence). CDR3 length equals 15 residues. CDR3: CASSPPQGRSYGYTF. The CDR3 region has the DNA TGTGCCAGCAGCCCGCCACAGGGGAGGAGCTATGGCTACACCTTC. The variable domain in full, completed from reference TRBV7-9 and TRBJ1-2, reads DTGVSQNPRHKITKRGQNVTFRCDPISEHNRLYWYRQTLGQGPEFLTYFQNEAQLEKSRLLSDRFSAERPKGSFSTLEIQRTEQGDSAMYLCASSPPQGRSYGYTFGSGTRLTVV.